Below, one T cell receptor beta chain is given with its context. This entry comes from a study of cytomegalovirus exposure and HLA in healthy donors. The CDR3 runs 12 residues. In germline, CDR1 is MDHEN, CDR2 SYDVKM. V was cut by 9 bases and J by 5 bases, with 14 bases left in between. PCR involved 60 Vbeta and 13 Jbeta primers. Profiled with immunoSEQ multiplex PCR; TCRdb holds only in-frame clones, not every one. The table shows roughly 120,000 clones, with approximately 73% occurring only once. V gene TRBV28 combines with J gene TRBJ2-7, with TRBD2 as a possible D gene (6 bases). The source is a man between 60 and 70 years old in good health and CMV-seropositive. The sequenced sample consisted of PBMCs. The CDR3, as DNA: TGTGCCAGTACGGGGGTCGGCAACGAGCAGTACTTC. It is translated as CASTGVGNEQYF.